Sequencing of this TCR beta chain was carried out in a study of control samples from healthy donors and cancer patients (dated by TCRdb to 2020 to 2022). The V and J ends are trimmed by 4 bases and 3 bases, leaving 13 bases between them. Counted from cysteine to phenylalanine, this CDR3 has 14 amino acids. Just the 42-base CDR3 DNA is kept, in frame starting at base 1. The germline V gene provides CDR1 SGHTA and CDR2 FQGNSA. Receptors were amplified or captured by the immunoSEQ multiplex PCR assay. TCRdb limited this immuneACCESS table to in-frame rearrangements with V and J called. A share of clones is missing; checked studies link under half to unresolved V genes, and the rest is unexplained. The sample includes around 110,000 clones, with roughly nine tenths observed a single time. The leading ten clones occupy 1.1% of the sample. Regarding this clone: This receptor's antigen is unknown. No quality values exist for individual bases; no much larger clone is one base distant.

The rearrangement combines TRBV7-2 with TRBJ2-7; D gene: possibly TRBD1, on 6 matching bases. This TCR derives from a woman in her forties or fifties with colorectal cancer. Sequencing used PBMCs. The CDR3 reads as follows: CASSSDSIYYEQYF. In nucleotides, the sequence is TGTGCCAGCAGCTCGGACAGTATCTACTACGAGCAGTACTTC.